Below are 12 T cell receptor beta chains sequenced from a single sample in a study of early T cells in non-severe SARS-CoV-2 infection. TCRdb passed the 5' RACE reads through MiXCR, listing each CDR3 protein once. The sample lists around 30,000 distinct CDR3 sequences, over 3.5% occurring once. What was sequenced was whole blood. The source is an adult who was a healthcare worker with PCR-confirmed SARS-CoV-2 infection or an uninfected control (not recorded which).

The chain uses TRBV6-2 or TRBV6-3 and TRBJ2-7; perhaps TRBD1 as D (6 bases). The CDR3 is 15 amino acids. Between the trimmed V and J ends, which lost 2 bases and 2 bases, there was a span of 13 bases. Germline V gene lookup returns CDR1 MNHEY and CDR2 SVGEGT. CDR3 nucleotides: TGTGCCAGCAGTTACCGACAGGAGCTCCCCTACGAGCAGTACTTC. Translated: CASSYRQELPYEQYF.

This clonotype has more than one count but fewer than ten. This rearrangement joins TRBV20-1 to TRBJ2-3; 7 nucleotides agree with TRBD1. The trim removed 3 bases at V and 1 base at J, leaving 10 bases unmatched. The CDR3 sequence is 16 residues long. CDR1 is DFQATT, CDR2 SNEGSKA, per germline (reference sequence). This CDR3 reads CSASGTAERGTDTQYF. CDR3 DNA: TGCAGTGCTAGCGGGACAGCCGAACGGGGCACAGATACGCAGTATTTT.

This clonotype is classed as large. This rearrangement joins TRBV27 to TRBJ2-5; possibly TRBD1 for D (5 bases). The CDR3 sequence is 14 residues long. Germline V lookup: CDR1 MNHEY, CDR2 SMNVEV (reference sequence). V was pared by 2 bases and J by 0 bases, with 7 bases between. CDR3 residues: CASSLVDNQETQYF. CDR3 nucleotide sequence: TGTGCCAGCAGTTTAGTGGACAACCAAGAGACCCAGTACTTC.

The genes are TRBV20-1 and TRBJ2-5; 11 bases fit TRBD2. This CDR3 spans 13 amino acids. J was trimmed by 5 bases and V by 2 bases; bases with no gene match: 1. Looked up from germline, CDR1 is DFQATT and CDR2 is SNEGSKA (reference sequence). The CDR3 is CSARWTSGETQYF. CDR3 DNA sequence: TGCAGTGCTAGATGGACTAGCGGGGAGACCCAGTACTTC.

This clonotype occurred many times. The chain recombines TRBV14 with TRBJ2-1; 10 positions match TRBD2. CDR1 SGHDN and CDR2 FVKESK come from the germline V gene. This CDR3 region has 17 residues. With V trimmed by 4 bases and J by 10 bases, 16 bases remained unmatched. CDR3 sequence (DNA): TGTGCCAGCAGCCCCCGGCTAGGGCTAGCGGGAGTCAGGGAGCAGTTCTTC. Its protein product is CASSPRLGLAGVREQFF. Full variable domain (missing parts from reference TRBV14 and TRBJ2-1): EAGVTQFPSHSVIEKGQTVTLRCDPISGHDNLYWYRRVMGKEIKFLLHFVKESKQDESGMPNNRFLAERTGGTYSTLKVQPAELEDSGVYFCASSPRLGLAGVREQFFGPGTRLTVL.

This clonotype was observed at least ten times. The chain links TRBV11-2 to TRBJ2-2, with D maybe TRBD2 (6 bases). In germline, CDR1 is SGHAT, CDR2 FQNNGV. V lost 4 bases and J lost 8, with 17 bases in between. This CDR3 region has 15 residues. The CDR3 here is CASSWGVRSTGELFF. In DNA, the CDR3 is TGTGCCAGCAGCTGGGGGGTGAGGTCTACTGGGGAGCTGTTTTTT.

About this clonotype itself: This may arise from a read error, as a much more abundant clone is one base away. The chain is built from TRBV7-9 and TRBJ2-7, with 9 bases identical to TRBD2. The length of the CDR3 is 14 residues. V gave up 7 bases and J gave up 1 base; unmatched junction bases: 5. Germline CDR1 and CDR2: SEHNR and FQNEAQ (reference sequence). CDR3 nucleotide sequence: TGTGCCAGCACCACCACTAGCGGGTCCTACGAGCAGTACTTC. It translates to CASTTTSGSYEQYF.

The table lists this clonotype with many counts. V and J are TRBV29-1 and TRBJ2-1; TRBD2 matches 7 bases. Germline values: CDR1 SQVTM, CDR2 ANQGSEA. The CDR3 extends over 14 amino acids. V lost 3 bases and J lost 7; bases outside the gene matches: 9. CDR3 loop: CSVEGGRIANEQFF. The CDR3 DNA follows: TGCAGCGTTGAGGGAGGGCGAATTGCGAATGAGCAGTTCTTC.

This clonotype was counted at least ten times. The chain joins TRBV29-1 to TRBJ1-5, with D possibly TRBD1 on 6 matching bases. Germline V gene data show CDR1 as SQVTM and CDR2 as ANQGSEA. V lost 3 bases to trimming and J lost 0 bases, with 9 bases between them. The CDR3 runs 14 residues. The chain's CDR3 is CSVDTGISNQPQHF. The DNA for the CDR3 is TGCAGCGTTGATACAGGGATTAGCAATCAGCCCCAGCATTTT.

This clonotype was detected many times. The chain uses TRBV20-1 and TRBJ2-1; D may be TRBD1 (6 bases). Germline assignment: CDR1 DFQATT and CDR2 SNEGSKA (reference sequence). CDR3 length: 16 residues. Trimming cost V 0 bases and J 2 bases, with 14 bases left between them. Written as DNA, the CDR3 is TGCAGTGCTAGAGATTTTGGGCAGGGGACCTACAATGAGCAGTTCTTC. As protein: CSARDFGQGTYNEQFF.

This clonotype came up many times. The chain recombines TRBV6-5 with TRBJ2-7; TRBD2 agrees at 10 bases. Germline trimming cut 2 bases from V and 3 bases from J; bases unmatched to any gene: 4. The CDR3 length is 15 residues. Germline CDR1 and CDR2: MNHEY and SVGAGI. The CDR3 DNA is TGTGCCAGCAGTTACGGTACTAGCGGGGTCTACGAGCAGTACTTC. It specifies CASSYGTSGVYEQYF.

This clonotype has ten or more counts. J is TRBJ2-2 and V is TRBV2; maybe TRBD2 (5 bases). The CDR3 length is 16 residues. The ends were cut back, 2 bases at V and 4 bases at J, with 14 bases in the middle. The germline gives CDR1 SNHLY, CDR2 FYNNEI. Here the CDR3 DNA reads TGTGCCAGCAGTGAAATTAGGCTAGCATCCACCGGGGAGCTGTTTTTT. Translating it yields CASSEIRLASTGELFF.